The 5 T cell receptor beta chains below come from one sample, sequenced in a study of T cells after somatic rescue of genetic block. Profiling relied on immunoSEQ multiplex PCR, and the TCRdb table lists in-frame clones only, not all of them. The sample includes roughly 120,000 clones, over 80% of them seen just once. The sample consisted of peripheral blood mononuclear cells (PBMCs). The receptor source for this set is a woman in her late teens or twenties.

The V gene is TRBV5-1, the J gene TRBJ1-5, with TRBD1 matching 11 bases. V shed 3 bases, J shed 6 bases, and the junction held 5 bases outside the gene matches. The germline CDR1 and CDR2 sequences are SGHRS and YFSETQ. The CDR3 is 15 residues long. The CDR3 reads CASSSGQGASQPQHF. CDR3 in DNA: TGCGCCAGCAGCTCCGGACAGGGGGCATCTCAGCCCCAGCATTTT.

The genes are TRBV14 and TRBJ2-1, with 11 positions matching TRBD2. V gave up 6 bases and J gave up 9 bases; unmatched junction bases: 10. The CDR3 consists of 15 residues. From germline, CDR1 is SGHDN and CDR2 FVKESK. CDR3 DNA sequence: TGTGCCAGCAGTTCCCATAGCGGGGGGGCAGTTGAGCAGTTCTTC. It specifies CASSSHSGGAVEQFF.

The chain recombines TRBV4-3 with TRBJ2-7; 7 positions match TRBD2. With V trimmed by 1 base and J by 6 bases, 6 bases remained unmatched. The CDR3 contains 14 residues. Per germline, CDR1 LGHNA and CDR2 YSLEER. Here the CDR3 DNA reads TGCGCCAGCAGCCAAGGGGGGGAGGGTACCGAGCAGTACTTC. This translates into CASSQGGEGTEQYF.

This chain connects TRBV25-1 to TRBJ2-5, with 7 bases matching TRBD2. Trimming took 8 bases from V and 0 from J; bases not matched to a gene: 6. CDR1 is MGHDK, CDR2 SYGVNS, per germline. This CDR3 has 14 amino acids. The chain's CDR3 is CASQTGGHQETQYF. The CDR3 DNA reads TGTGCCAGCCAGACGGGAGGACACCAAGAGACCCAGTACTTC.

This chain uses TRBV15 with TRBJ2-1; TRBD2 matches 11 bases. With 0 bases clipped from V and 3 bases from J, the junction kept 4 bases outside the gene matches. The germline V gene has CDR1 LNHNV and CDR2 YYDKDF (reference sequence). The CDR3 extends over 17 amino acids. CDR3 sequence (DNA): TGTGCCACCAGCAGAGATCTGACTAGCGGGGTCTACAATGAGCAGTTCTTC. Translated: CATSRDLTSGVYNEQFF.